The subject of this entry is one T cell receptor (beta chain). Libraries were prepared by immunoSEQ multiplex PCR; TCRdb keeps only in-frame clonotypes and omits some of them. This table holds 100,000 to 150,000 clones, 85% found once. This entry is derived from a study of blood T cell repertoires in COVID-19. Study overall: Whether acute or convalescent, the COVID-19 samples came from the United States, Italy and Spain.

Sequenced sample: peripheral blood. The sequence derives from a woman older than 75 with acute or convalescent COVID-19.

Here the CDR3 reads CASRIGGGTEAFF. CDR3 DNA sequence: TGTGCCAGCAGAATTGGGGGGGGGACTGAAGCTTTCTTT. The gene calls are TRBV28 and TRBJ1-1; tentative D call: TRBD1 (5 bases). The CDR3 contains 13 residues. Trimming left V 6 bases short and J 5 bases short, with 13 bases between. CDR1 and CDR2 (germline): MDHEN, SYDVKM.